This passage covers 9 T cell receptor beta chains from one sample sequenced in a study of PD-1 blockade in classical Hodgkin lymphoma. Sequencing used immunoSEQ multiplex PCR; TCRdb keeps in-frame clones, though not all of them. The data contain about 13,000 clones, 80% to 85% of them seen just once; the ten biggest clones take up about 25%. Every patient relapsed after autologous stem cell transplantation, and brentuximab vedotin exposure varied. The sample consisted of peripheral blood mononuclear cells (PBMCs), taken at baseline. These receptors were taken from a human donor with classical Hodgkin lymphoma.

This clone appeared a few times. The chain combines TRBV6-6 with TRBJ2-7; no firm D call. Per germline, CDR1 MNHNY and CDR2 SVGAGI (reference sequence). The CDR3 contains 15 residues. Trimming took 4 bases from V and 3 from J, leaving 16 bases between them. The chain's CDR3 is CASSSEALALYEQYF. In DNA form, the CDR3 reads TGTGCCAGCAGTTCCGAGGCCCTTGCCCTCTACGAGCAGTACTTC.

The chain has TRBV2 and TRBJ2-7; a weak D match, TRBD2 (5 bases). Germline V lookup: CDR1 SNHLY, CDR2 FYNNEI. Trimming cost V 3 bases and J 2 bases, with 14 bases left between them. The CDR3 is 15 residues long. CDR3 coding DNA: TGTGCCAGCAGTGACGAGTCGGACTTCGCCTACGAGCAGTACTTC. Amino acid sequence: CASSDESDFAYEQYF.

This chain uses TRBV11-2 with TRBJ1-3; possible D gene TRBD1, 6 bases. The germline V gene has CDR1 SGHAT and CDR2 FQNNGV. The CDR3 has 16 amino acids. The V gene lost 1 base and the J gene lost 4 bases, with 14 bases spanning the gap. CDR3 amino acids: CASSLVGTRTGNTIYF. The CDR3 DNA reads as TGTGCCAGCAGCTTAGTCGGGACAAGGACAGGAAACACCATATATTTT.

Only one count was recorded for this clone. This chain links TRBV6-5 with TRBJ2-1; no clear D. V dropped 4 bases and J dropped 4 bases, with 8 bases sitting between them. Looked up from germline, CDR1 is MNHEY and CDR2 is SVGAGI. The CDR3 loop spans 13 amino acids. CDR3 in amino acids: CASSLKRYNEQFF. In DNA, the CDR3 is TGTGCCAGCAGTTTGAAGCGATACAATGAGCAGTTCTTC.

V gene TRBV7-3 combines with J gene TRBJ2-7; 10 bases match TRBD2. With 5 bases clipped from V and 2 bases from J, the junction kept 3 bases outside the gene matches. Germline CDR1 SGHTA, CDR2 FQGTGA. The CDR3 sequence is 14 residues long. The CDR3: CASSKAGGPYEQYF. CDR3 DNA sequence: TGTGCCAGCAGCAAAGCGGGAGGGCCCTACGAGCAGTACTTC. The entire variable domain, with the rest obtained from reference TRBV7-3 and TRBJ2-7, is as follows: GAGVSQTPSNKVTEKGKYVELRCDPISGHTALYWYRQSLGQGPEFLIYFQGTGAADDSGLPNDRFFAVRPEGSVSTLKIQRTERGDSAVYLCASSKAGGPYEQYFGPGTRLTVT.

The V gene is TRBV7-9, the J gene TRBJ1-2; D is unclear. Trimming stripped 1 base from V and 8 bases from J, with 11 bases between. The CDR3 is made up of 13 amino acids. The germline gives CDR1 SEHNR, CDR2 FQNEAQ (reference sequence). CDR3 nucleotide sequence: TGTGCCAGCAGCTTAGGGGATTCCGGGGGCTACACCTTC. This encodes CASSLGDSGGYTF.

This clone was recorded once. V and J are TRBV9 and TRBJ1-4, with D unclear. Germline V CDR1 and CDR2: SGDLS, YYNGEE. The CDR3 sequence is 16 residues long. V dropped 0 bases and J dropped 5 bases, with 14 bases sitting between them. The CDR3 reads CASSVGPVQMNEKLFF. CDR3 nucleotides: TGTGCCAGCAGCGTAGGACCGGTTCAGATGAATGAAAAACTGTTTTTT.

CDR3 loop: CASTFSSGSYNEQFF. The CDR3 DNA follows: TGTGCCAGCACCTTTTCTAGCGGATCCTACAATGAGCAGTTCTTC. This chain joins TRBV11-2 and TRBJ2-1; 7 bases map to TRBD2. The J segment lost 1 base and the V segment lost 7 bases, leaving 7 bases of the junction unmatched. Germline V gives CDR1 SGHAT, CDR2 FQNNGV. The CDR3 spans 15 residues.

The V and J genes are TRBV6-5 and TRBJ1-1; the match to TRBD1 covers 7 bases. This CDR3 has 14 amino acids. J was trimmed by 11 bases and V by 6 bases; bases with no gene match: 15. The germline V gene encodes CDR1 MNHEY and CDR2 SVGAGI. This CDR3 is CASSFDREQIWAFF. Here the CDR3 DNA reads TGTGCCAGCAGCTTCGACAGGGAACAAATTTGGGCTTTCTTT.